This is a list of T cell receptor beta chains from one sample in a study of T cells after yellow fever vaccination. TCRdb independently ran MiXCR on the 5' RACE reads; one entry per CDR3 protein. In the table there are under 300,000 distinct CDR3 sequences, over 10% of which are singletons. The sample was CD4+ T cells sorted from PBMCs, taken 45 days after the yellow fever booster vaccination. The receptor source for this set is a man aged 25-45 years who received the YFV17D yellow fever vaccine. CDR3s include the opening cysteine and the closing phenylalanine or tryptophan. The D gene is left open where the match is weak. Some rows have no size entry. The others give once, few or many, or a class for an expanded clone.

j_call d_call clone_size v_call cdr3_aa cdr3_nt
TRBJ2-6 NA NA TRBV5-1 CASSSWAGANVLTF TGCGCCAGCAGCTCATGGGCTGGGGCCAACGTCCTGACTTTC
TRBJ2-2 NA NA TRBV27 CASSLLRTTGELFF TGTGCCAGCAGTTTACTACGGACCACCGGGGAGCTGTTTTTT
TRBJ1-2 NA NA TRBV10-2 CASKGTSGFYGYTF TGCGCCAGCAAGGGGACCAGCGGGTTCTATGGCTACACCTTC
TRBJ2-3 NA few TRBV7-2 CATTRTPYPADTQYF TGTGCCACCACACGGACACCGTATCCAGCAGATACGCAGTATTTT
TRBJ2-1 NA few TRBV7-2 CASSLGHYEQFF TGTGCCAGCAGCTTAGGACACTATGAGCAGTTCTTC
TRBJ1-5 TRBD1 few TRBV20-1 CSASIDRGNQPQHF TGCAGTGCTTCAATTGACAGGGGCAATCAGCCCCAGCATTTT
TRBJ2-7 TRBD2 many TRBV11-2 CASSKTSGRMPYEQYF TGTGCCAGCAGCAAAACTAGCGGGAGAATGCCCTACGAGCAGTACTTC
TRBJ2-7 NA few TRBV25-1 CASSEFHNYEQYF TGTGCCAGCAGTGAATTCCATAACTACGAGCAGTACTTC
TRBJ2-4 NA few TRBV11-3 CASSDHRNIQYF TGTGCCAGCAGCGATCACCGAAACATTCAGTACTTC
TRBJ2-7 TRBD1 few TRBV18 CASSREGQGSSYEQYF TGTGCCAGCTCACGCGAAGGACAGGGCAGCTCCTACGAGCAGTACTTC
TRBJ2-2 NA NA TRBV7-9 CASSLQDWGELFF TGTGCCAGCAGCTTACAGGATTGGGGGGAGCTGTTTTTT
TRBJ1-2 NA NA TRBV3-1 CASSPGSHYGYTF TGTGCCAGCAGCCCCGGCAGCCACTATGGCTACACCTTC
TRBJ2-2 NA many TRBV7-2 CASSLEGYTGELFF TGTGCCAGCAGCTTGGAAGGGTACACCGGGGAGCTGTTTTTT
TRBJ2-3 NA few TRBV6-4 CASSDHHGTDTQYF TGTGCCAGCAGTGACCATCACGGCACAGATACGCAGTATTTT
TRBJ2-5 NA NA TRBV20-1 CSARDWGTTQYF TGCAGTGCTAGAGATTGGGGGACGACCCAGTACTTC
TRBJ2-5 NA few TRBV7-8 CASRLPRGETQYF TGTGCCAGCAGACTCCCCAGAGGAGAGACCCAGTACTTC
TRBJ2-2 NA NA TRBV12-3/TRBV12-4 CASSLGGIQLFF TGTGCCAGCAGTTTAGGTGGGATTCAGCTGTTTTTT
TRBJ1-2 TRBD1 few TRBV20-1 CSARSQDRGDIGYTF TGCAGTGCTAGATCCCAGGACAGGGGGGATATCGGCTACACCTTC
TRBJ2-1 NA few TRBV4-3 CASSQDASGVYNEQFF TGCGCCAGCAGCCAAGATGCCTCGGGGGTATACAATGAGCAGTTCTTC
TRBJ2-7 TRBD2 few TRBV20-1 CSARGLAGEFQQYF TGCAGTGCTAGGGGACTAGCGGGAGAGTTCCAGCAGTACTTC
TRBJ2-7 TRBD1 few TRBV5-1 CASSGDRGYEQYF TGCGCCAGCAGCGGGGACAGGGGCTACGAGCAGTACTTC
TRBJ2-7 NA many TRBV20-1 CSARFGGTGSYEQYF TGCAGTGCTAGGTTCGGTGGGACTGGTTCCTACGAGCAGTACTTC
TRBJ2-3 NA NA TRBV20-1 CSARVPGIGADTQYF TGCAGTGCTAGGGTCCCGGGTATCGGGGCGGATACGCAGTATTTT
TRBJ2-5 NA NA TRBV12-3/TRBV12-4 CASSSESGRETQYF TGTGCCAGCAGTTCCGAGTCGGGACGGGAGACCCAGTACTTC
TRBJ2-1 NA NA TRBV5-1 CASSYQTEGEQFF TGCGCCAGCAGCTACCAAACAGAGGGTGAGCAGTTCTTC
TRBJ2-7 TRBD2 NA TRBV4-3 CASSRSLAGRYEQYF TGCGCCAGCAGCCGGTCGCTAGCGGGAAGGTACGAGCAGTACTTC
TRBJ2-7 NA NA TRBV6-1 CASSGVGETYEQYF TGTGCCAGCAGTGGGGTGGGGGAGACCTACGAGCAGTACTTC
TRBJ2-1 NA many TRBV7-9 CASSRTAGLLVNEQFF TGTGCCAGCAGCCGGACTGCCGGACTTCTAGTCAATGAGCAGTTCTTC
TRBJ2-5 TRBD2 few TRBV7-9 CASSLGTSQETQYF TGTGCCAGCAGCCTCGGGACTAGCCAAGAGACCCAGTACTTC
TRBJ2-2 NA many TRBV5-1 CASSALEGRTGELFF TGCGCCAGCAGCGCGCTTGAGGGGCGGACCGGGGAGCTGTTTTTT
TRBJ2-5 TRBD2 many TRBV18 CASSPRGQETQYF TGTGCCAGCTCACCGCGGGGGCAAGAGACCCAGTACTTC
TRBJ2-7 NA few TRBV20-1 CSARDLGGRRGYEQYF TGCAGTGCTAGAGATCTAGGTGGGAGGAGGGGCTACGAGCAGTACTTC